The 8 T cell receptor beta chains reported below all come from one sample, sequenced in a study of shared clonotypes between healthy human individuals. This table comes from immunoSEQ multiplex PCR, and its TCRdb copy is limited to in-frame clones, with some not included. The sample carries around 510,000 clones, around 96% recorded once. The sequencing sample was made of naive CD4+ T cells sorted from blood. This sample's subset: CD45RA+ positively selected. The receptors were sampled from a woman in her twenties or thirties in good health.

The CDR3 loop reads CASSFWGASGDTQYF. CDR3 DNA: TGCGCCAGCAGCTTCTGGGGGGCCTCGGGAGATACGCAGTATTTT. This rearrangement joins TRBV5-1 to TRBJ2-3; D assignment may be TRBD1 or TRBD2 (6 bases each). The CDR3 loop spans 15 amino acids. The V gene lost 2 bases and the J gene lost 5 bases, with 15 bases spanning the gap. The germline CDR1 and CDR2 sequences are SGHRS and YFSETQ.

The chain carries TRBV4-2 and TRBJ1-5; D not resolved. Trimming shortened V by 2 bases and J by 4 bases, and 6 bases separated the two germline ends. CDR3 length: 13 amino acids. Per the germline V gene, CDR1 is LGHNA and CDR2 is YNFKEQ. As DNA, the CDR3 is TGTGCCAGCAGCCAATCGCGGAATCAGCCCCAGCATTTT. This translates into CASSQSRNQPQHF.

This clone was recorded only once. This chain links TRBV11-2 with TRBJ2-7; TRBD2 aligns across 8 bases. J gave up 6 bases and V 5 bases, and 12 bases lay outside the gene matches. CDR3 length: 15 amino acids. Germline CDR1 reads SGHAT; CDR2 reads FQNNGV. Here the CDR3 reads CASSPLAGSRGEQYF. The CDR3, as DNA: TGTGCCAGCAGCCCTTTAGCGGGAAGCCGGGGCGAGCAGTACTTC.

This clone was observed once. The gene calls are TRBV4-1 and TRBJ2-7, with 8 bases fitting TRBD1. The CDR3 sequence is 18 residues long. CDR1 MGHRA and CDR2 YSYEKL come from the germline V gene. V was pared by 2 bases and J by 5 bases, with 17 bases of the junction left unmatched. CDR3 region: CASSQRALRGQGSHEQYF. The CDR3 DNA is TGCGCCAGCAGCCAACGGGCACTCAGGGGGCAGGGTAGCCACGAGCAGTACTTC.

The rearrangement links TRBV6-5 to TRBJ1-5; D is unresolved. CDR3 length equals 14 residues. V was clipped by 0 bases and J by 11 bases, with 14 bases between them. Germline values: CDR1 MNHEY, CDR2 SVGAGI. CDR3 amino acids: CASSYSTETRAQHF. The CDR3 DNA reads as TGTGCCAGCAGTTACTCTACAGAGACACGGGCCCAGCATTTT.

The chain joins TRBV28 to TRBJ1-5; TRBD1 matches 7 bases. V lost 11 bases and J lost 2; bases outside the gene matches: 6. The CDR3 covers 13 residues. The germline V gene has CDR1 MDHEN and CDR2 SYDVKM. CDR3 in amino acids: CAAQGEGNQPQHF. CDR3 bases: TGTGCCGCCCAGGGGGAGGGCAATCAGCCCCAGCATTTT.

Remarks on this clone: Given the absence of the conserved phenylalanine or tryptophan at the CDR3 end, a read error is likely. The DNA is left out, because the CDR3 cannot be placed on it with certainty; the CDR3 is given as TCRdb lists it. The CDR3 reads CASSQYEEDRGGL. The J gene is TRBJ2-7, the V gene TRBV23-1; TRBD1, as called in the table, went unchecked against the DNA. TRBV23-1 is assigned to the ORF class and has an uncertain function. A total of 13 residues make up the CDR3, ends included.

The rearrangement links TRBV27 to TRBJ2-3; 8 bases are a match to TRBD2. With 4 bases clipped from V and 5 bases from J, the junction kept 5 bases outside the gene matches. The V gene's germline CDR1 is MNHEY and CDR2 SMNVEV (reference sequence). This CDR3 is built from 14 residues. CDR3 coding DNA: TGTGCCAGCAGTTCTGCCGCGGGGGGAGATACGCAGTATTTT. Translation gives CASSSAAGGDTQYF.